These 20 T cell receptor beta chains came from one sample sequenced in a study of blood T cell repertoires in COVID-19. Measured with immunoSEQ multiplex PCR; TCRdb has only the in-frame clones, and not every one. Of 55,000 to 75,000 clones in the sample, 60% to 80% were seen once. Specimen: peripheral blood. The receptors stem from a man older than 75 with active or convalescent COVID-19.

This clone has at least ten counts. V and J are TRBV6-6 and TRBJ1-2; TRBD1 agrees at 8 bases. Per germline, CDR1 MNHNY and CDR2 SVGAGI (reference sequence). V was pared by 7 bases and J by 8 bases, with 6 bases of the junction left unmatched. The CDR3 is made up of 12 amino acids. CDR3 sequence reads: CASKQGEGGYTF. CDR3 bases: TGTGCCAGCAAACAGGGGGAGGGAGGCTACACCTTC.

V is TRBV5-1 and J is TRBJ1-3; 11 nucleotides match TRBD1. The CDR3 spans 17 residues. Losses at the gene ends were 2 bases for V and 3 bases for J; bases not matched to a gene: 7. CDR1 and CDR2 (germline): SGHRS, YFSETQ. CDR3 region: CASSFPGQGAGGNTIYF. CDR3 nucleotides: TGCGCCAGCAGCTTCCCCGGACAGGGGGCAGGTGGAAACACCATATATTTT.

The chain links TRBV7-9 to TRBJ1-4; 7 nucleotides agree with TRBD1. J lost 4 bases, V lost 4 bases, and 3 bases had no gene match. Germline-derived CDR1 and CDR2 are SEHNR and FQNEAQ (reference sequence). The CDR3 is made up of 14 amino acids. CDR3 in DNA: TGTGCCAGCAGCTCGGGACAGCTTAATGAAAAACTGTTTTTT. Translating it yields CASSSGQLNEKLFF.

CDR3 sequence (DNA): TGTGCCAGCAGCCCCGGACTAGCGGGCAGCTACGAGCAGTACTTC. As protein: CASSPGLAGSYEQYF. This chain uses TRBV7-9 with TRBJ2-7; 11 nucleotides align to TRBD2. This CDR3 has 15 residues. Germline CDR1 and CDR2: SEHNR and FQNEAQ (reference sequence). Trimming cost V 5 bases and J 3 bases; bases outside gene matches: 6.

This clone was detected only once. The V call is TRBV7-9, the J call TRBJ1-1, with a tentative D call TRBD1 (6 bases). Looked up from germline, CDR1 is SEHNR and CDR2 is FQNEAQ (reference sequence). V gave up 5 bases and J gave up 3 bases, with 13 bases separating them. This CDR3 contains 14 residues. Written as DNA, the CDR3 is TGTGCCAGCAGCGGGCATCAGGGGTACACTGAAGCTTTCTTT. Its protein is CASSGHQGYTEAFF.

The chain is built from TRBV4-1 and TRBJ2-5; 12 bases agree with TRBD2. Per the germline V gene, CDR1 is MGHRA and CDR2 is YSYEKL. The V gene end was trimmed by 0 bases and the J gene end by 0 bases; junction bases not matched to a gene: 11. The CDR3 has 20 amino acids. CDR3 residues: CASSQDGLAGTILYQETQYF. The CDR3 region has the DNA TGCGCCAGCAGCCAAGATGGACTAGCGGGGACCATCTTGTACCAAGAGACCCAGTACTTC.

This clone was detected only a few times. The rearrangement uses TRBV25-1 and TRBJ1-4; D remains unclear. From germline, CDR1 is MGHDK and CDR2 SYGVNS. The ends were cut back, 7 bases at V and 7 bases at J, with 10 bases in the middle. There are 12 residues in the CDR3. CDR3 sequence reads: CASTPAGEKLFF. For the CDR3, the DNA is TGTGCCAGCACCCCCGCCGGTGAAAAACTGTTTTTT.

V gene TRBV14 combines with J gene TRBJ1-6; weak D call: TRBD1 (5 bases). The CDR3 is 18 residues long. Germline V gene data show CDR1 as SGHDN and CDR2 as FVKESK. V dropped 0 bases and J dropped 0 bases, with 12 bases sitting between them. The CDR3 loop is CASSQDWGGSSYNSPLHF. In DNA form, the CDR3 reads TGTGCCAGCAGCCAAGATTGGGGGGGGAGCTCCTATAATTCACCCCTCCACTTT.

A remark on this clone: Compared with germline, one end of the junction differs, possibly owing to a read error. The rearrangement links TRBV7-8 to TRBJ2-5, with TRBD2 as a possible D gene (5 bases). Germline CDR1 and CDR2: SGHVS and FQNEAQ. The CDR3 contains 11 residues. The CDR3 nucleotides are TGTGCCAGCAGCCCCCGGACTTCCTTGGACTTC. The encoded protein is CASSPRTSLDF.

The CDR3 region has the DNA TGTGCCAGCAGGGTGGGCGTAGGTGGCTACACCTTC. Translating gives CASRVGVGGYTF. V usage is TRBV2 and J usage is TRBJ1-2; D unresolved. This CDR3 comprises 12 residues. Germline V gene lookup returns CDR1 SNHLY and CDR2 FYNNEI. V was cut by 6 bases and J by 7 bases, with 12 bases left in between.

The chain combines TRBV7-3 with TRBJ2-6; no clear D gene. The CDR3 is 16 amino acids. Germline-derived CDR1 and CDR2 are SGHTA and FQGTGA. With 2 bases removed from V and 0 bases from J, the gap between germline ends came to 8 bases. CDR3 loop: CASSLFGSSGANVLTF. The CDR3 region has the DNA TGTGCCAGCAGCTTATTTGGCAGCTCTGGGGCCAACGTCCTGACTTTC. Using reference TRBV7-3 and TRBJ2-6 for the parts outside the CDR3, the full variable domain is GAGVSQTPSNKVTEKGKYVELRCDPISGHTALYWYRQSLGQGPEFLIYFQGTGAADDSGLPNDRFFAVRPEGSVSTLKIQRTERGDSAVYLCASSLFGSSGANVLTFGAGSRLTVL.

As regards this clone: Sequence at one end of the junction differs from germline and may be a read error. DNA of the CDR3: TGCAGCACGGCGGGAACTAGCAAAGATACGCAGTATTTT. Translation gives CSTAGTSKDTQYF. The chain carries TRBV29-1 and TRBJ2-3; D is perhaps TRBD2 (6 bases). This CDR3 is built from 13 residues. Per the germline V gene, CDR1 is SQVTM and CDR2 is ANQGSEA.

This clone was seen a handful of times. The chain employs TRBV19 and TRBJ1-1, with D possibly TRBD1 on 6 matching bases. Germline loops: CDR1 LNHDA, CDR2 SQIVND (reference sequence). Trimming cost V 10 bases and J 0 bases, with 21 bases left between them. The CDR3 has 16 residues. This CDR3 reads CATSPSRGGMNTEAFF. The CDR3 nucleotides are TGTGCCACATCCCCCAGTAGGGGGGGGATGAACACTGAAGCTTTCTTT.

The gene calls are TRBV28 and TRBJ2-2; the match to TRBD2 covers 8 bases. The germline gives CDR1 MDHEN, CDR2 SYDVKM. V shed 6 bases and J 2 bases; nucleotides not matched to a gene: 5. This CDR3 has 15 amino acids. DNA for the CDR3: TGTGCCAGCAGCTCGACTAGCGATAACACCGGGGAGCTGTTTTTT. It specifies CASSSTSDNTGELFF.

V is TRBV21-1 and J is TRBJ1-5; the tabulated D call, TRBD1, remains unverified against the DNA. TRBV21-1 has pseudogene status. CDR3 length equals 19 residues. The CDR3 reads CASSKILLAGGLSNQPQHF. The CDR3 region has the DNA TGTGCCAGCAGCAAAATCTTGTTGGCAGGGGGCCTTAGCAATCAGCCCCAGCATTTT.

This clone appeared once. The chain uses TRBV11-2 and TRBJ1-1; D ambiguous. Trimming removed 3 bases at V and 5 bases at J, with 13 bases between. The length of the CDR3 is 14 residues. Germline CDR1 reads SGHAT; CDR2 reads FQNNGV. This CDR3 reads CASSFASRGTEAFF. CDR3 nucleotide sequence: TGTGCCAGCAGCTTTGCTAGTCGTGGGACTGAAGCTTTCTTT.

A few counts support this clone. The V gene is TRBV7-2, the J gene TRBJ2-1, with 7 positions matching TRBD1. This CDR3 spans 12 amino acids. The V and J ends lost 5 bases and 15 bases, in that order; junction bases with no gene match: 10. The germline CDR1 and CDR2 sequences are SGHTA and FQGNSA. The chain's CDR3 is CASSITYRGVFF. The CDR3 nucleotides read TGTGCCAGCAGCATAACCTACAGGGGTGTGTTCTTC.

V and J are TRBV2 and TRBJ2-5, with D possibly being TRBD1 (6 bases). The CDR3 is 14 amino acids. Trimming left V 7 bases short and J 5 bases short, with 17 bases between. Germline lookup yields CDR1 SNHLY and CDR2 FYNNEI. For the CDR3, the DNA is TGTGCCAGCACCCCCACAGGGCAAGGGGAGACCCAGTACTTC. Protein: CASTPTGQGETQYF.

V usage is TRBV25-1 and J usage is TRBJ2-3; TRBD1 aligns across 8 bases. After removal of 7 bases from V and 5 bases from J, the junction contained 8 bases not matched to a gene. Germline V gives CDR1 MGHDK, CDR2 SYGVNS. The length of the CDR3 is 14 residues. The CDR3 region has the DNA TGTGCCAGCACCAGGACAGGGATGGGAGATACGCAGTATTTT. It translates to CASTRTGMGDTQYF.

This sequence joins TRBV28 and TRBJ2-4, with D possibly matching TRBD2 (7 bases). The germline CDR1 and CDR2 sequences are MDHEN and SYDVKM. The CDR3 consists of 19 residues. V dropped 8 bases and J dropped 1 base, with 27 bases sitting between them. CDR3 coding DNA: TGTGCCAGCGCCGCTTTCCAGTCCCCAGGGAGGGGGGCCAAAAACATTCAGTACTTC. Residues: CASAAFQSPGRGAKNIQYF.